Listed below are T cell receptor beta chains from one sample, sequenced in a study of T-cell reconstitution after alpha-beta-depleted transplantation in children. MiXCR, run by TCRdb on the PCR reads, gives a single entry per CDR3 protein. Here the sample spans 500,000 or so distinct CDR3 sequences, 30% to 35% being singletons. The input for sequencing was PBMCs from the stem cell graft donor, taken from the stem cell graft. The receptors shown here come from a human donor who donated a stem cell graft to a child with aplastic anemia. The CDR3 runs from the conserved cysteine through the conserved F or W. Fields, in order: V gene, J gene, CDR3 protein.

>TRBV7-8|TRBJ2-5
CASSLSPNWGAVKETQYF
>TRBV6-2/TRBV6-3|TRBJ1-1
CASSSTGTGAGTEAFF
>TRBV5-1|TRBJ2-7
CASSLVGTGVSYEQYF
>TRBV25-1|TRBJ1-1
CASSENRNTEAFF
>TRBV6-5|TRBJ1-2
CASSFILRTEGYTF
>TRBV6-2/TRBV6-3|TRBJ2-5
CASRSSGSGRETQYF
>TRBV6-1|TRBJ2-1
CAVLGGTGYNEQFF
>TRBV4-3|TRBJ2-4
CASSQFRGPGNIQYF
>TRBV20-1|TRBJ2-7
CSAIGQAAYEQYF
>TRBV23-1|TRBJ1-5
CASSQSTGQSNQPQHF
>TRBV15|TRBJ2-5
CATSRVRTQETQYF
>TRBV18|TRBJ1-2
CASSPGWGEAGHGYTF
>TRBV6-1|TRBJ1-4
CASSLDRMNEKLFF
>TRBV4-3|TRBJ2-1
CASSRLPTYNEQFF
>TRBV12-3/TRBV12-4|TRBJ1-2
CASSPGGFANGLGYTF
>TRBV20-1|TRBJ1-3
CSARAQGADGNTIYF